A single sample gave rise to the 22 T cell receptor beta chains below, sequenced in a study of cytomegalovirus exposure and HLA in healthy donors. Use of 60 Vbeta and 13 Jbeta primers characterized the PCR. Using immunoSEQ multiplex PCR, the repertoire was profiled, and TCRdb retains in-frame clones only, with some absent. The data contain approximately 30,000 clones, 65% to 70% of them singletons. The sample consisted of PBMCs. Source of these receptors: a man aged 35-49 years in good health and CMV-seropositive.

This sequence joins TRBV7-2 and TRBJ2-1; no clear D gene. V shed 2 bases and J shed 6 bases, with 11 bases lying between them. This CDR3 spans 14 amino acids. Germline CDR1 SGHTA, CDR2 FQGNSA. The CDR3 sequence is CASSLLLDVNEQFF. The CDR3 DNA reads as TGTGCCAGCAGCTTACTGCTAGATGTCAATGAGCAGTTCTTC.

This clone turned up a few times. This chain joins TRBV5-6 and TRBJ1-1; D ambiguous. The CDR3 covers 14 residues. The V gene lost 1 base and the J gene lost 4 bases, with 11 bases spanning the gap. Germline V CDR1 and CDR2: SGHDT, YYEEEE. CDR3: CASSLLRSTTEAFF. The DNA for the CDR3 is TGTGCCAGCAGCTTGCTCAGGTCGACCACTGAAGCTTTCTTT.

The chain combines TRBV15 with TRBJ1-1; D perhaps matches TRBD1 (5 bases). The CDR3 is 14 residues long. With 4 bases removed from V and 6 bases from J, the gap between germline ends came to 15 bases. Germline lookup yields CDR1 LNHNV and CDR2 YYDKDF (reference sequence). The CDR3 DNA is TGTGCCACCAGCATAAGCGGGAGGGACTCTGAAGCTTTCTTT. This gives the protein CATSISGRDSEAFF.

This chain uses TRBV12-5 with TRBJ1-5; TRBD1 matches at 8 bases. Germline CDR1 and CDR2: LGHNT and FRNRAP. The CDR3 runs to 15 residues. Trimming at V came to 3 bases and at J to 6 bases, leaving 7 bases not matched to a gene. The CDR3 loop is CASGLGQGAVQPQHF. The CDR3, as DNA: TGTGCTAGTGGTTTAGGGCAGGGGGCTGTTCAGCCCCAGCATTTT.

This clone was observed a single time. This chain connects TRBV11-2 to TRBJ2-7; no definite D call. This CDR3 contains 14 residues. Trimming took 4 bases from V and 5 from J, leaving 15 bases between them. Germline CDR1 and CDR2: SGHAT and FQNNGV. CDR3 DNA: TGTGCCAGCAGCTCACCTAGAGGTGGAAACGAGCAGTACTTC. It codes for CASSSPRGGNEQYF.

To note about this clone: Different DNA sequences within this sample yield the same CDR3. The V call is TRBV7-6, the J call TRBJ2-3, with TRBD1 matching 8 bases. There are 16 residues in the CDR3. Trimming took 5 bases from V and 0 from J; bases not matched to a gene: 7. Per germline, CDR1 SGHVS and CDR2 FNYEAQ. The CDR3 nucleotides read TGTGCCAGCAGCCCCTGGACAGGGTCCAGCACAGATACGCAGTATTTT. Encoded protein: CASSPWTGSSTDTQYF.

This clone was observed a handful of times. V usage is TRBV4-1 and J usage is TRBJ2-5; 7 bases align to TRBD1. The length of the CDR3 is 15 residues. V was clipped by 6 bases and J by 1 base; unmatched bases: 8. The V gene's germline CDR1 is MGHRA and CDR2 YSYEKL. CDR3 sequence: CASRQTNRGQETQYF. As DNA, the CDR3 is TGCGCCAGCAGGCAGACCAACAGGGGCCAAGAGACCCAGTACTTC.

The gene calls are TRBV5-1 and TRBJ1-4, with D hard to call. The germline V gene encodes CDR1 SGHRS and CDR2 YFSETQ. This CDR3 contains 15 residues. The V gene lost 0 bases and the J gene lost 3 bases, with 9 bases spanning the gap. The CDR3 nucleotides are TGCGCCAGCAGCTTGGGAACGGTACCTAATGAAAAACTGTTTTTT. Translating gives CASSLGTVPNEKLFF.

The gene calls are TRBV6-1 and TRBJ2-7; possible D gene TRBD1, 6 bases. Per germline, CDR1 MNHNS and CDR2 SASEGT. The V end lost 6 bases, the J end lost 6 bases, and 12 bases lay between the germline ends. The CDR3 extends over 12 amino acids. The CDR3 loop is CASSPNRAEQYF. Here the CDR3 DNA reads TGTGCCAGCAGCCCGAACAGGGCCGAGCAGTACTTC.

The V gene is TRBV28, the J gene TRBJ1-2; D is possibly TRBD1 (6 bases). The CDR3 is made up of 16 amino acids. Trimming left V 5 bases short and J 5 bases short, with 21 bases between. The V gene's germline CDR1 is MDHEN and CDR2 SYDVKM. CDR3 DNA sequence: TGTGCCAGCAGTACCCCCTCCCAGGGGCGCTTATATGGCTACACCTTC. It specifies CASSTPSQGRLYGYTF.

The chain is built from TRBV5-5 and TRBJ1-6; D gene unclear. The CDR3 has 17 residues. CDR1 is SGHKS, CDR2 YYEKEE, per germline (reference sequence). The V end lost 1 base, the J end lost 3 bases, and 14 bases lay between the germline ends. In DNA form, the CDR3 reads TGTGCCAGCAGCTTGATTGAGGCCGCGGACTATAATTCACCCCTCCACTTT. This sequence encodes CASSLIEAADYNSPLHF.

The chain employs TRBV25-1 and TRBJ2-5; D may be TRBD1 (6 bases). Germline V gene data show CDR1 as MGHDK and CDR2 as SYGVNS. This CDR3 spans 15 amino acids. With 7 bases removed from V and 4 bases from J, the gap between germline ends came to 19 bases. DNA of the CDR3: TGTGCCAGCACACAGGGTTATGGTAGGGGAGAGACCCAGTACTTC. Amino acid sequence: CASTQGYGRGETQYF.

This clone showed up just a few times. The chain employs TRBV7-9 and TRBJ2-7, with 8 bases lining up with TRBD1. CDR1 and CDR2 (germline): SEHNR, FQNEAQ (reference sequence). J gave up 5 bases and V 4 bases, and 7 bases lay outside the gene matches. This CDR3 is 14 amino acids long. CDR3 sequence: CASSWKTGAHEQYF. The CDR3, as DNA: TGTGCCAGCAGCTGGAAGACAGGGGCCCACGAGCAGTACTTC.

The chain carries TRBV5-1 and TRBJ1-1; D is undetermined. CDR3 length: 14 amino acids. The V gene lost 2 bases and the J gene lost 1 base, with 9 bases spanning the gap. From germline, CDR1 is SGHRS and CDR2 YFSETQ. In nucleotides, the CDR3 is TGCGCCAGCAGCTTTGAGAGGCCGAACACTGAAGCTTTCTTT. It specifies CASSFERPNTEAFF.

The gene calls are TRBV14 and TRBJ1-5; tentative D call: TRBD1 (5 bases). CDR3 length: 15 residues. Trimming removed 4 bases from V and 4 bases from J, with 14 bases in between. CDR1 is SGHDN, CDR2 FVKESK, per germline. As DNA, the CDR3 is TGTGCCAGCAGCCCCTCTGGGGGGGGGAATCAGCCCCAGCATTTT. Its translation is CASSPSGGGNQPQHF.

This chain connects TRBV5-4 to TRBJ2-4; TRBD1 is a possible D gene (6 bases). This CDR3 is built from 18 residues. The germline V gene has CDR1 SGHNT and CDR2 YYREEE (reference sequence). Trimming took 4 bases from V and 2 from J, leaving 22 bases between them. CDR3 loop: CASSPGTRQSGSKNIQYF. CDR3 DNA: TGTGCCAGCAGCCCCGGGACACGCCAAAGCGGTTCCAAAAACATTCAGTACTTC.

This clone has a single count. V gene TRBV19 combines with J gene TRBJ2-1; TRBD2 matches 9 bases. There are 14 residues in the CDR3. J lost 9 bases, V lost 4 bases, and 7 bases had no gene match. The germline CDR1 and CDR2 sequences are LNHDA and SQIVND (reference sequence). This CDR3 reads CASSTQRGETEQFF. The CDR3 region has the DNA TGTGCCAGTAGTACCCAGCGGGGGGAGACTGAGCAGTTCTTC.

This chain joins TRBV5-6 and TRBJ2-4; 8 bases agree with TRBD1. The CDR3 length is 15 residues. Germline lookup yields CDR1 SGHDT and CDR2 YYEEEE. J gave up 8 bases and V 4 bases, and 11 bases lay outside the gene matches. CDR3: CASSRTGRSGDIQYF. The CDR3 nucleotides read TGTGCCAGCAGCCGGACAGGGAGGAGCGGAGACATTCAGTACTTC.

This chain connects TRBV5-1 to TRBJ2-7, with 8 bases lining up with TRBD1. The germline V gene has CDR1 SGHRS and CDR2 YFSETQ. This CDR3 region has 15 residues. Trimming took 4 bases from V and 6 from J; bases not matched to a gene: 12. The CDR3: CASSLTTGALREQYF. The CDR3 coding sequence is TGCGCCAGCAGCCTAACGACAGGGGCCCTCCGCGAGCAGTACTTC.

V and J are TRBV19 and TRBJ1-2; D uncertain. Trimming took 0 bases from V and 1 from J, leaving 6 bases between them. CDR1 and CDR2 (germline): LNHDA, SQIVND (reference sequence). The CDR3 consists of 14 residues. CDR3 sequence: CASSIESVNYGYTF. CDR3 bases: TGTGCCAGTAGTATAGAGTCGGTTAACTATGGCTACACCTTC.

J is TRBJ2-5 and V is TRBV2, with 11 bases that match TRBD2. CDR1 and CDR2 from the germline V gene are SNHLY and FYNNEI. V shed 7 bases, J shed 13 bases, and the junction held 11 bases outside the gene matches. CDR3 size: 13 residues. In nucleotides, the CDR3 is TGTGCCAGCAATGCCGGGACTAGCGGTCCGCCGTACTTC. It encodes CASNAGTSGPPYF.

CDR3 protein: CASSSFGTATYEQYF. Here the CDR3 DNA reads TGTGCCAGCAGCTCTTTCGGGACAGCCACCTACGAGCAGTACTTC. V usage is TRBV11-2 and J usage is TRBJ2-7; 7 bases map to TRBD1. CDR3 length: 15 amino acids. V lost 4 bases and J lost 2; bases outside the gene matches: 8. Germline V gene lookup returns CDR1 SGHAT and CDR2 FQNNGV. Full variable domain (outside the CDR3, taken from reference TRBV11-2 and TRBJ2-7): EAGVAQSPRYKIIEKRQSVAFWCNPISGHATLYWYQQILGQGPKLLIQFQNNGVVDDSQLPKDRFSAERLKGVDSTLKIQPAKLEDSAVYLCASSSFGTATYEQYFGPGTRLTVT.